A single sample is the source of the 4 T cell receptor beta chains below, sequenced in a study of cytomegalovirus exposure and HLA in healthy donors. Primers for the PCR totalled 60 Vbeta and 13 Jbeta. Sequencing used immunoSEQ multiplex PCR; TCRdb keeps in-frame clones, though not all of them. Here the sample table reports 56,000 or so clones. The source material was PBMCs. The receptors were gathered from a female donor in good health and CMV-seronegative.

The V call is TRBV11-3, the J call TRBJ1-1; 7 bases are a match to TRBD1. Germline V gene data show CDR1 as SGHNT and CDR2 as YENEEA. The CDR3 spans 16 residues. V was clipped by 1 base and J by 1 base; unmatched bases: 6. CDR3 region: CASSLAWGQTNTEAFF. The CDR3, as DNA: TGTGCCAGCAGCTTAGCATGGGGACAGACGAACACTGAAGCTTTCTTT.

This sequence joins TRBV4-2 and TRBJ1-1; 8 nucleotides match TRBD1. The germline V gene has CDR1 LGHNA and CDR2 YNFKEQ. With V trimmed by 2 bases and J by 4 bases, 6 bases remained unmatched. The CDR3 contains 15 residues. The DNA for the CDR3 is TGTGCCAGCAGCCAACCCGGACAGGGAGGCACTGAAGCTTTCTTT. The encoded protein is CASSQPGQGGTEAFF.

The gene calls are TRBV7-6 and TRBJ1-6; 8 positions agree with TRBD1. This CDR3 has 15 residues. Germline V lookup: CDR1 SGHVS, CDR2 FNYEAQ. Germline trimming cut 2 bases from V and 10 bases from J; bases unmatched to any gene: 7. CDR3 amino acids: CASSLNSRGRSPLHF. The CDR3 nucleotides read TGTGCCAGCAGCTTAAACTCCAGGGGGCGATCACCCCTCCACTTT.

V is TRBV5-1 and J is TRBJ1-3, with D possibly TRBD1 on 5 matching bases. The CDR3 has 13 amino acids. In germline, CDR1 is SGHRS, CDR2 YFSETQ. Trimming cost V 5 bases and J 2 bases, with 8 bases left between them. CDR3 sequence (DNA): TGCGCCAGCAGTTCGGACACTGGAAACACCATATATTTT. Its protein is CASSSDTGNTIYF.